The source of this T cell receptor (beta chain) is a study of PD-1 blockade in classical Hodgkin lymphoma. The time point was: cycle 4 day 1 (C4D1), after 6 weeks of nivolumab. In every patient, relapse followed autologous stem cell transplantation, while exposure to brentuximab vedotin differed. Negative magnetic selection isolated CD4+ T cells from thawed PBMCs. Findings of the study overall: CD8+ TCR diversity did not rise significantly by C4D1, unlike CD4+. Any patient who commenced nivolumab under 1 year after ASCT was excluded. Before treatment, TCR diversity in newly diagnosed patients was reportedly lower than in healthy donors. Repertoire differences have undefined causes, possibly disease activity or prior therapy.

A note on this clone: The antigen is unknown.

Between the trimmed V and J ends, which lost 10 bases and 0 bases, there was a span of 16 bases. CDR3 length: 15 residues. CDR1 is MNHEY and CDR2 is SVGAGI in the germline V gene. The protocol was immunoSEQ multiplex PCR, while the TCRdb copy is restricted to in-frame clones and leaves out a portion. The repertoire holds approximately 28,000 clones, 70% to 80% seen once, with 0.57% in the top ten. The chain carries TRBV6-5 and TRBJ1-3, with unresolved D. This specimen consisted of CD4+ T cells from blood, obtained before the fourth cycle of nivolumab. The sequence was obtained from a human donor with classical Hodgkin lymphoma. The CDR3 bases are TGTGCCACCGTCCTAGAGTCACACTCTGGAAACACCATATATTTT. It is translated as CATVLESHSGNTIYF.